The 9 T cell receptor beta chains in this list originate from one sample, sequenced in a study of cytomegalovirus exposure and HLA in healthy donors. The PCR had 60 Vbeta and 13 Jbeta primers. The repertoire was sequenced with immunoSEQ multiplex PCR; TCRdb's copy has only in-frame clones and lacks some. The sample consists of some 120,000 clones, roughly two thirds of them appearing once. The material sequenced was PBMCs. These receptors originate from a man aged 30 to 45 in good health and CMV-seropositive.

The chain couples TRBV11-2 to TRBJ2-7; perhaps TRBD1 as D (6 bases). V lost 1 base to trimming and J lost 3 bases, with 7 bases between them. CDR3 length: 13 residues. The germline V gene has CDR1 SGHAT and CDR2 FQNNGV. The DNA for the CDR3 is TGTGCCAGCAGCTTAGGCAGGGGCTACGAGCAGTACTTC. As protein: CASSLGRGYEQYF.

The chain recombines TRBV29-1 with TRBJ2-5; 7 nucleotides agree with TRBD2. The DNA matches TRBJ2-7 better at its end, which makes the J call doubtful. There are 14 residues in the CDR3. Germline V CDR1 and CDR2: SQVTM, ANQGSEA. The CDR3 loop is CSVGGGGLRNEQYF. For the CDR3, the DNA is TGCAGCGTTGGGGGGGGAGGGCTCCGGAACGAGCAGTACTTC.

The J gene is TRBJ2-7, the V gene TRBV27; TRBD1 is a possible D gene (5 bases). The CDR3 consists of 15 residues. Germline assignment: CDR1 MNHEY and CDR2 SMNVEV (reference sequence). The V end was cut by 3 bases, the J end by 1 base, with 13 bases between. The CDR3 loop is CASSFSQVASYEQYF. In DNA, the CDR3 is TGTGCCAGCAGTTTTTCACAGGTCGCATCCTACGAGCAGTACTTC.

The rearrangement joins TRBV27 to TRBJ2-7; 11 bases are a match to TRBD2. The CDR3 covers 17 residues. With V trimmed by 8 bases and J by 4 bases, 16 bases remained unmatched. Germline loops: CDR1 MNHEY, CDR2 SMNVEV (reference sequence). The CDR3 DNA sequence: TGTGCCAGCGGCCTGACAGGGGGGACTAGCGGAAATTACGAGCAGTACTTC. Amino acids: CASGLTGGTSGNYEQYF.

The rearrangement uses TRBV29-1 and TRBJ1-2; the D is unclear. This CDR3 has 11 amino acids. Germline V gene lookup returns CDR1 SQVTM and CDR2 ANQGSEA. Trimming shortened V by 7 bases and J by 2 bases, and 8 bases separated the two germline ends. DNA of the CDR3: TGCAGCGCCAGGATGAACTATGGCTACACCTTC. Amino acid sequence: CSARMNYGYTF.

This clone showed up just a few times. The chain combines TRBV15 with TRBJ2-1, with TRBD2 matching over 7 bases. Unmatched junction bases numbered 8, after V lost 1 base and J lost 2 bases. Germline CDR1 is LNHNV and CDR2 is YYDKDF (reference sequence). This CDR3 comprises 17 residues. The CDR3 DNA sequence: TGTGCCACCAGCAGAGTGTTTGGCGGGGGAACCTACAATGAGCAGTTCTTC. Translating it yields CATSRVFGGGTYNEQFF.

V gene TRBV6-1 combines with J gene TRBJ2-3; 10 nucleotides align to TRBD2. The V segment lost 4 bases and the J segment 5 bases; nucleotides outside the gene matches: 15. This CDR3 has 18 amino acids. Germline CDR1 is MNHNS and CDR2 is SASEGT. The CDR3 DNA is TGTGCCAGCAGTGGGGTCGGTTCTAGCGGGAGCTTAAAAGATACGCAGTATTTT. It codes for CASSGVGSSGSLKDTQYF.

V is TRBV5-1 and J is TRBJ2-3; 7 nucleotides line up with TRBD2. Germline V gene lookup returns CDR1 SGHRS and CDR2 YFSETQ. V was pared by 1 base and J by 6 bases, with 2 bases of the junction left unmatched. The CDR3 runs 13 residues. The CDR3 loop is CASSLPGGDTQYF. CDR3 sequence (DNA): TGCGCCAGCAGCTTGCCCGGGGGGGATACGCAGTATTTT.

The chain combines TRBV10-3 with TRBJ2-7; D might be TRBD1 (6 bases). Germline lookup yields CDR1 ENHRY and CDR2 SYGVKD. Trimming took 8 bases from V and 3 from J, leaving 14 bases between them. This CDR3 contains 13 residues. The CDR3 coding sequence is TGTGCCATCGGAGACCAGGGGATCTACGAGCAGTACTTC. Residues: CAIGDQGIYEQYF.